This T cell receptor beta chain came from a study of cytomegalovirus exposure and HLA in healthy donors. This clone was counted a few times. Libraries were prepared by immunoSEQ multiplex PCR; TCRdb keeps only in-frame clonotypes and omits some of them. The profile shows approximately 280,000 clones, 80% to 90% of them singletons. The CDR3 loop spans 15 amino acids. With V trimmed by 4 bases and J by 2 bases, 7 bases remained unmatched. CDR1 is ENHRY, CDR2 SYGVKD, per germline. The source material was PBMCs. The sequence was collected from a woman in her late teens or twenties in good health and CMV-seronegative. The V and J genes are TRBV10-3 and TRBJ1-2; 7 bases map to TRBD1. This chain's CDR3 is CAISGQGVGNYGYTF. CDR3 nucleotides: TGTGCCATCAGTGGGCAGGGGGTAGGCAACTATGGCTACACCTTC.